This TCR beta chain was recorded in a study of T cell clonality in common variable immunodeficiency. Patients and controls were mostly of Caucasian heritage. General study findings and limits: Reportedly, TCR beta sequences from common variable immunodeficiency showed fewer deletions and N-nucleotide insertions.

This clone was recorded many times. The antigen is undetermined. The read comes to an end 3 residues before the CDR3 does, leaving the germline J gene to fill in the end. The CDR3 has 13 residues. Trimming took 8 bases from V and 4 from J; bases not matched to a gene: 3. TCRdb's copy holds only in-frame clones and misses some; the assay was immunoSEQ multiplex PCR. The specimen has over 50,000 clones, none found just once. The chain employs TRBV12-3 or TRBV12-4 and TRBJ2-1; TRBD1 matches 9 bases. Sequenced: peripheral blood mononuclear cells. The origin of this receptor is a person aged 18 to 75 in good health. This CDR3 is CASQGQGYNEQFF. The covered CDR3 bases are TGTGCCAGCCAGGGACAGGGTTACAATGAG.